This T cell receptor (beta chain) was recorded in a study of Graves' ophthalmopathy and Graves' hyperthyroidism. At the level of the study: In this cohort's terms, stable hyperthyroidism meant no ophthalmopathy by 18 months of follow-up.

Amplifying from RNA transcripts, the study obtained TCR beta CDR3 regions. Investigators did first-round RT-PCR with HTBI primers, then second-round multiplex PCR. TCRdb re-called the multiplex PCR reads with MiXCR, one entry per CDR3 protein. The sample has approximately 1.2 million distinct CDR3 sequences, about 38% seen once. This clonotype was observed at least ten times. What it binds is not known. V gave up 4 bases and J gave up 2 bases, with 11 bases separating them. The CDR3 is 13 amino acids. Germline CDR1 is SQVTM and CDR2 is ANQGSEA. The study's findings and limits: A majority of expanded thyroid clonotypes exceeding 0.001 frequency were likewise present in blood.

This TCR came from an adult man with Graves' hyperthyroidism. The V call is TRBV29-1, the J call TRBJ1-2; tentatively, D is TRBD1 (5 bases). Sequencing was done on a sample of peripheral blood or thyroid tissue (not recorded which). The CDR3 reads CSVVGASNYGYTF. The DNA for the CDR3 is TGCAGCGTTGTCGGGGCGTCCAACTATGGCTACACCTTC.